This T cell receptor (beta chain) was observed in a study of T cell responses to AZD1222 COVID-19 vaccine. Generated by immunoSEQ multiplex PCR, the TCRdb table keeps only in-frame clones and is missing some. The sample includes about 64,000 clones, 75% to 95% of them seen just once. The CDR3 is made up of 17 amino acids. Germline-derived CDR1 and CDR2 are SGHVS and FQNEAQ. The ends were cut back, 0 bases at V and 1 base at J, with 12 bases in the middle. In regard to this clone: Its antigen is not identified.

General study findings and limits: Nearly half of spike-specific TCRs reportedly go after variant regions that carry no mutations. The donor cohort was predominantly white British with a female majority, and clonal diversity may have been underestimated. Repertoires in all cases were sampled only once the peak T cell response had passed.

The sequenced sample was peripheral blood, obtained 28 days after the second dose of the MenACWY control vaccine. The chain has TRBV7-8 and TRBJ2-2; a weak D match, TRBD2 (6 bases). This TCR was sampled from an adult who received the MenACWY meningococcal vaccine as a control. The CDR3 region is CASSLALGGVNTGELFF. The CDR3 nucleotides are TGTGCCAGCAGCTTAGCGCTTGGCGGGGTGAACACCGGGGAGCTGTTTTTT.